This is a list of T cell receptor beta chains from one sample in a study of T-cell reconstitution after alpha-beta-depleted transplantation in children. TCRdb analysed the PCR reads with MiXCR anew, one entry per CDR3 protein. The table shows about 540,000 distinct CDR3 sequences, with roughly 30% occurring only once. This material consisted of PBMCs, taken before TCRalphabeta/CD19-depleted stem cell transplant. The receptors shown here come from a boy in the first two years of life with Wiskott-Aldrich syndrome, due to receive a stem cell transplant. Each CDR3 is given with its conserved first and last residue. D genes are given only for firm matches. Only some rows state a clone size, as once, few, many or a class for expanded clones.

- TRBJ1-1 TRBV29-1 few TGCAGCGTTGAAAATGCAGGGGTGGCCACTGAAGCTTTCTTT CSVENAGVATEAFF
- TRBJ2-3 TRBV20-1 few TGCAGTGTCCCTAGCGCAGATACGCAGTATTTT CSVPSADTQYF
TRBD2 TRBJ2-6 TRBV6-2/TRBV6-3 few TGTGCCACCAATACCGGGGGGACTGGGGCCAACGTCCTGACTTTC CATNTGGTGANVLTF
TRBD1 TRBJ1-1 TRBV5-6 - TGTGCCAGCAGCGGGACAGGGTCTCTCACTGAAGCTTTCTTT CASSGTGSLTEAFF
- TRBJ2-1 TRBV29-1 - TGCAGCGTTGAAGATTGGGGACGGCGACACAATGAGCAGTTCTTC CSVEDWGRRHNEQFF
TRBD2 TRBJ2-1 TRBV29-1 - TGCAGCGTCCGCTTTTCGGCGGGAGGAAACAATGAGCAGTTCTTC CSVRFSAGGNNEQFF
TRBD1 TRBJ1-1 TRBV28 few TGTGCCAGCAGTTTTCAGGGGGCGAATACTGAAGCTTTCTTT CASSFQGANTEAFF
- TRBJ2-5 TRBV24-1 - TGTGCCACCAGTGATTCGGACAGAGAAGAGACCCAGTACTTC CATSDSDREETQYF
- TRBJ2-3 TRBV5-1 - TGCGCCAGCAGCTTGGCCGAGGGGGGTTGGACAGATACGCAGTATTTT CASSLAEGGWTDTQYF
TRBD2 TRBJ2-7 TRBV20-1 - TGCAGTGCTAGAGATGAAGCTAGCGGGAGTTACGAGCAGTACTTC CSARDEASGSYEQYF
- TRBJ2-2 TRBV25-1 few TGTGCCAGCAGCCACTCCGGGGGCACCGGGGAGCTGTTTTTT CASSHSGGTGELFF
- TRBJ2-7 TRBV4-1 few TGCGCCAGCAGCCAAGTGGGGGAATTCTACGAGCAGTACTTC CASSQVGEFYEQYF
- TRBJ2-2 TRBV20-1 - TGCAGTGCTAGTAGGGGGGACACCGGGGAGCTGTTTTTT CSASRGDTGELFF
TRBD1 TRBJ2-1 TRBV20-1 few TGCAGTGCTACCCCAGGGGGACCTGGCAATGAGCAGTTCTTC CSATPGGPGNEQFF
- TRBJ1-1 TRBV30 few TGTGCCTGGAGGACCCGACAGGACACTGAAGCTTTCTTT CAWRTRQDTEAFF
TRBD2 TRBJ2-2 TRBV7-2 - TGTGCCAGCAGCTTAAGCGGGACCCTTGCTAACACCGGGGAGCTGTTTTTT CASSLSGTLANTGELFF
TRBD1 TRBJ1-4 TRBV7-6 few TGTGCCAGCAGAACAGGGGCCGCAAGGGGAAAACTGTTTTTT CASRTGAARGKLFF
- TRBJ2-1 TRBV7-2 - TGTGCCAGCAGCAAAGAAGCGGGCTCCTACAATGAGCAGTTCTTC CASSKEAGSYNEQFF
TRBD2 TRBJ2-7 TRBV20-1 - TGCAGTGCTAGATCTAGACTAGCGGGAGGGCCGGGTGGCGAGCAGTACTTC CSARSRLAGGPGGEQYF
- TRBJ2-6 TRBV27 - TGTGCCAGCAGTTCCTCCATTATTACCACTGGGGCCAACGTCCTGACTTTC CASSSSIITTGANVLTF
- TRBJ2-4 TRBV14 - TGTGCCAGCAGCCAAGCAGGGGCCCCCAAAAACATTCAGTACTTC CASSQAGAPKNIQYF
TRBD2 TRBJ2-3 TRBV20-1 - TGCAGTGCGGGGACTAGCGGGAGAACAGATACGCAGTATTTT CSAGTSGRTDTQYF
- TRBJ2-5 TRBV12-3/TRBV12-4 - TGTGCCAGCAGTTTTAAGGCGGGGGAGACCCAGTACTTC CASSFKAGETQYF
TRBD2 TRBJ2-3 TRBV29-1 - TGCAGCGTTGCGCGGAGGCTAGCGGGAGGTCGGGATACGCAGTATTTT CSVARRLAGGRDTQYF
- TRBJ2-5 TRBV10-3 - TGTGCCATCAGTGCCGCAGGGGGACTAGAGACCCAGTACTTC CAISAAGGLETQYF
- TRBJ2-2 TRBV29-1 few TGCAGCGTCCGACAGGAGAACACCGGGGAGCTGTTTTTT CSVRQENTGELFF
TRBD1 TRBJ2-3 TRBV5-1 - TGCGCCAGCAGCTACCAGGACAGGGTCACAGATACGCAGTATTTT CASSYQDRVTDTQYF
TRBD2 TRBJ2-2 TRBV6-5 few TGTGCCAGCAGTTACCAAGCGGGACGAACCGGGGAGCTGTTTTTT CASSYQAGRTGELFF
TRBD1 TRBJ2-7 TRBV12-3/TRBV12-4 few TGTGCCAGCAGTAGCAGGGGGACGAGCTCCTACGAGCAGTACTTC CASSSRGTSSYEQYF
- TRBJ2-5 TRBV7-9 few TGTGCCAGCAGCCCCGGAGGGCCGAGGCAAGAGACCCAGTACTTC CASSPGGPRQETQYF
- TRBJ1-2 TRBV28 few TGTGCCAGCAGTTCTATCAGACAGATGAACTATGGCTACACCTTC CASSSIRQMNYGYTF
- TRBJ1-1 TRBV20-1 few TGCAGTGCTCTAGGGGTCAGGACGAACACTGAAGCTTTCTTT CSALGVRTNTEAFF
- TRBJ2-1 TRBV20-1 few TGCAGTGCTCGCCGATCTAGCAATGAGCAGTTCTTC CSARRSSNEQFF
- TRBJ2-3 TRBV5-1 - TGCGCCAGCAGCTTGGACTTACGCACAGATACGCAGTATTTT CASSLDLRTDTQYF
- TRBJ1-5 TRBV30 few TGTGCCTGGAGTGAATGGGACGGACTCAATCAGCCCCAGCATTTT CAWSEWDGLNQPQHF
- TRBJ2-5 TRBV10-3 - TGTGCCATCAGTGAACTGGGAGTCCGACAAGAGACCCAGTACTTC CAISELGVRQETQYF
- TRBJ2-7 TRBV10-3 few TGTGCCATCAGTGAGTCCGAGGTGATCTCCTACGAGCAGTACTTC CAISESEVISYEQYF
TRBD2 TRBJ2-3 TRBV20-1 - TGCAGTGCCAGACTAGCGTCTAGCACAGATACGCAGTATTTT CSARLASSTDTQYF
- TRBJ2-1 TRBV12-3/TRBV12-4 few TGTGCCAGCAGTAAGACCGGGCCTACCCTTTCAGGCGAGCAGTTCTTC CASSKTGPTLSGEQFF
- TRBJ2-1 TRBV4-1 few TGCGCCAGCAGCCAGGCCTTGGATCGAGAGCAGTTCTTC CASSQALDREQFF
TRBD1 TRBJ2-5 TRBV7-9 few TGTGCCAGCAGCCACCGAGACAGGGGGCAAGAGACCCAGTACTTC CASSHRDRGQETQYF
TRBD1 TRBJ1-5 TRBV6-1 - TGTGCCAGCAAGGGACAGGTTAATCAGCCCCAGCATTTT CASKGQVNQPQHF
- TRBJ1-5 TRBV7-2 - TGTGCCAGCAGCCCATTTGGGAAAAGCAATCAGCCCCAGCATTTT CASSPFGKSNQPQHF
- TRBJ1-2 TRBV5-1 - TGCGCCAGCACAGGCGGCCTTGGCTACACCTTC CASTGGLGYTF
TRBD2 TRBJ2-1 TRBV3-1 - TGTGCCAGCAGCCGCCTAGCGGGAAATGGTGAGCAGTTCTTC CASSRLAGNGEQFF
TRBD2 TRBJ2-3 TRBV2 - TGTGCCAGCAGTGATTTTAGCGGGAGCACAGATACGCAGTATTTT CASSDFSGSTDTQYF
TRBD1 TRBJ1-1 TRBV5-4 - TGTGCCAGCAGCCGCACAGGGGGTTTAGGTGAAGCTTTCTTT CASSRTGGLGEAFF